This TCR beta chain was captured in a study of T cell changes during pregnancy in multiple sclerosis. The CDR3 has 14 amino acids. The germline V gene encodes CDR1 MNHNY and CDR2 SVGAGI (reference sequence). V was trimmed by 6 bases and J by 2 bases, leaving 13 bases between them. Using immunoSEQ multiplex PCR, the repertoire was profiled, and TCRdb retains in-frame clones only, with some absent. The table lists 85,000 to 120,000 clones, about 90% of them singletons. This rearrangement joins TRBV6-6 to TRBJ1-2; D gene unclear. The sequence was collected from a female donor with multiple sclerosis, enrolled in a pregnancy study. Sequencing used peripheral blood, obtained before pregnancy. CDR3 residues: CASSSLTANYGYTF. CDR3 nucleotides: TGTGCCAGCAGCTCCCTGACTGCGAACTATGGCTACACCTTC.